The T cell receptor (beta chain) described here comes from a study of monozygotic twins with inflammatory bowel disease. Whole-study findings and limits: Repertoires of patients may have been made more variable by differing immunosuppressive treatments.

The CDR3 spans 15 residues. A note on this clonotype: Its antigen is unknown.

TCRdb re-analyzed the 5' RACE reads; it lists each CDR3 protein once, without DNA. The sample table includes about 300,000 distinct CDR3 sequences. V is TRBV12-3 or TRBV12-4 and J is TRBJ2-4; TCRdb selects TRBD1, and the lack of DNA leaves this call unchecked. The sample taken for sequencing was blood. The sequence was collected from a human donor with ulcerative colitis or Crohn's disease, or a healthy co-twin of an affected twin (not recorded which). The CDR3 is CASSRDRGAKNIQYF.